These T cell receptor beta chains were read from a single sample in a study of blood T cell repertoires in COVID-19. Libraries were prepared by immunoSEQ multiplex PCR; TCRdb keeps only in-frame clonotypes and omits some of them. The sample lists under 450,000 clones; over 75% were seen once. The source material was peripheral blood. The receptors originated from a woman aged 40 to 50 with COVID-19, enrolled during active disease. CDR3s include the opening cysteine and the closing phenylalanine or tryptophan. The order of the fields is J gene, clone size, V gene, D gene, CDR3 DNA, CDR3 protein. D genes are given only for firm matches. Expanded clones are given a class, and other clones once, few, many or no size at all.

>TRBJ1-1|NA|TRBV5-5|NA
TGTGCCAGCAGCTTGATGGGACATACGAACACTGAAGCTTTCTTT
CASSLMGHTNTEAFF
>TRBJ1-5|NA|TRBV5-1|NA
TGCGCCAGCAGTTTGGGGGGCAGCAATCAGCCCCAGCATTTT
CASSLGGSNQPQHF
>TRBJ2-5|NA|TRBV5-1|TRBD1
TGCGCCAGCAGCTCCTACAGGGGGCTAGAGACCCAGTACTTC
CASSSYRGLETQYF
>TRBJ2-2|NA|TRBV7-2|NA
TGTGCCAGCAGCTTAGAAGGACTCTCCACCGGGGAGCTGTTTTTT
CASSLEGLSTGELFF
>TRBJ2-3|NA|TRBV4-3|NA
TGCGCCAGCAGCCAGAATAGGGGGTTGTCAGATACGCAGTATTTT
CASSQNRGLSDTQYF
>TRBJ1-4|NA|TRBV4-2|NA
TGTGCCAGCAGCCAAGAACGGCAGGGGAAAGGGAAACTGTTTTTT
CASSQERQGKGKLFF
>TRBJ1-5|once|TRBV27|NA
TGTGCCAGCAGTTTAGTTTTTGGAGGCAATCAGCCCCAGCATTTT
CASSLVFGGNQPQHF
>TRBJ2-1|NA|TRBV7-3|NA
TGTGCCAGCAGCTTAGGAGGGACTGAGCAGTTCTTC
CASSLGGTEQFF
>TRBJ2-7|NA|TRBV7-2|TRBD1
TGTGCCAGCAGCTCACAGGGGATGGTAGGCTCCGAGCAGTACTTC
CASSSQGMVGSEQYF
>TRBJ1-1|NA|TRBV5-4|NA
TGTGCCAGCAGCAACCAAGCGGGGGGATCTTTCTTT
CASSNQAGGSFF